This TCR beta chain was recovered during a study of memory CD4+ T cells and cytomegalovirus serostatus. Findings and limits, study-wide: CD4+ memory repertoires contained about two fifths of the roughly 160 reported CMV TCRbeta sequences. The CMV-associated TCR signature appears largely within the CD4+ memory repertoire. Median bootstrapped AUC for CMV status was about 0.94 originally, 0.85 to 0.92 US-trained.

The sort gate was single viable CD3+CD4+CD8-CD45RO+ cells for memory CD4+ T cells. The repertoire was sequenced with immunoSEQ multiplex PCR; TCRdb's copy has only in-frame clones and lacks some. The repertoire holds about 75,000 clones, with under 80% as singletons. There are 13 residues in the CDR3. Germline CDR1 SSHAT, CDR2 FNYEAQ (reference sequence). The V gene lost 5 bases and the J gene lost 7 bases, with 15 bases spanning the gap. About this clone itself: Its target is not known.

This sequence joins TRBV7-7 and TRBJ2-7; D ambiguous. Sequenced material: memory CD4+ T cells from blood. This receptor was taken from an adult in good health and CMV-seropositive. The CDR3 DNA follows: TGTGCCAGCAGCCCCGGGCCCGGAAGGGAGCAGTACGTC. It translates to CASSPGPGREQYV.